This TCR beta chain was observed in a study of T cell responses to AZD1222 COVID-19 vaccine. Background on the study: Second-dose intervals of approximately 4 or approximately 12 weeks were pooled. Whole-study findings and limits: Epitopes outside B.1.351 and B.1.1.7 mutated regions reportedly drew nearly half of spike TCRs. Repertoires were obtained solely post-peak T cell response.

Losses at the gene ends were 6 bases for V and 2 bases for J; bases not matched to a gene: 7. Per germline, CDR1 SQVTM and CDR2 ANQGSEA. This CDR3 comprises 17 residues. This table comes from immunoSEQ multiplex PCR, and its TCRdb copy is limited to in-frame clones, with some not included. The repertoire holds about 140,000 clones, with around 85% as singletons. With regard to this clone: The antigen is not known.

Sequenced material: peripheral blood, taken on day 0 of AZD1222 vaccination. The origin of this receptor is an adult in good health. The V call is TRBV29-1, the J call TRBJ2-1; TRBD2 matches at 16 bases. The CDR3 DNA reads as TGCAGCGTGGAGGGACTAGCGGGGGGGTTCCCCTACAATGAGCAGTTCTTC. This sequence encodes CSVEGLAGGFPYNEQFF.